This T cell receptor (beta chain) was identified in a study of blood T cell repertoires in COVID-19. Using immunoSEQ multiplex PCR, the repertoire was profiled, and TCRdb retains in-frame clones only, with some absent. The repertoire holds roughly 250,000 clones, with 75% to 90% as singletons. Per the germline V gene, CDR1 is MDHEN and CDR2 is SYDVKM. V gave up 5 bases and J gave up 6 bases, with 10 bases separating them. CDR3 length: 13 amino acids. This clone was picked up one time. Sequencing used PBMCs or T cells enriched from blood (not recorded which). The chain recombines TRBV28 with TRBJ2-2; D unclear. The TCR comes from a woman aged 50 to 60 who had recovered from COVID-19. In nucleotides, the CDR3 is TGTGCCAGCAGTCGTCAGTGGTCCGGGGAGCTGTTTTTT. This sequence encodes CASSRQWSGELFF.